The rows below give T cell receptor beta chains drawn from one sample of a study of blood T cell repertoires in COVID-19. Assay used: immunoSEQ multiplex PCR; TCRdb lists only in-frame clones, some missing. The sample includes about 200,000 clones, less than 85% of them seen just once. The specimen sequenced was peripheral blood. These receptors were taken from a woman between 65 and 79 years old with acute or convalescent COVID-19. The conserved cysteine and the conserved F or W are not part of the CDR3 here. Rows give clone size only sometimes, using once, few, many, or a class for an expanded clone.

v_call	clone_size	cdr3_aa
TRBV6-1	.	ASSESRKGEAGGNTIY
TRBV27	.	ASSFTRGGANTGELF
TRBV5-1	few	ASSLARTGLNTEAF
TRBV27	.	ASSYRRGQEQY
TRBV5-1	.	ASSGGLAGGPSTDTQY
TRBV7-2	.	ASSFNGAVAKNIQY
TRBV21-1	.	ASSKLESSGNTGELF
TRBV10-3	.	AISTGTGGGNQPQH
TRBV24-1	.	ATRGQTDYEQY
TRBV6-2/TRBV6-3	.	ASSSAGGGDTGELF
TRBV7-5	.	VRISAGGGAHEQY
TRBV18	.	ASSPAMAGGRDTQY
TRBV19	.	ASSIYGTVENIQY
TRBV29-1	.	SGTDNEKLF
TRBV11-2	.	ASSTDTGSSSYNSPLH
TRBV6-4	.	ASSYGTSGGEQF
TRBV18	.	ASLQTAGETGETQY
TRBV24-1	.	ATSENRVGAEQY
TRBV7-8	.	ASSSTDSNQPQH
TRBV7-2	.	ASSLVVWDRENSPLH
TRBV7-2	.	ASSWGPGMGTDTQY
TRBV18	once	ASSPIMGRGNPTDTQY
TRBV30	.	AWSSGAGWETQY
TRBV5-4	.	ASSSQKTGGEGYT
TRBV28	.	ASSLPGQTYEQY